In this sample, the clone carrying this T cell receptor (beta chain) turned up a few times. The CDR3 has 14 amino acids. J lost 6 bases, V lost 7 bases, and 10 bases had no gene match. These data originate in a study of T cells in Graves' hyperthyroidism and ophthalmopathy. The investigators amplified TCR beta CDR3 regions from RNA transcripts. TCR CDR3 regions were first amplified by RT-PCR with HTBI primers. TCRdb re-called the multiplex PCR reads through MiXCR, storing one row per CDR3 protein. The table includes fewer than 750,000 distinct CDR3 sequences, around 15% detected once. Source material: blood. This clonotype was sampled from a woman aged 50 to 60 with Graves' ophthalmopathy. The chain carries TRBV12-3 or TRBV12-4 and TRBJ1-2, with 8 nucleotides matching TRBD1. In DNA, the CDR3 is TGTGCCAGCACCCGGGACAGGCCCTTTGATGGCTACACCTTC. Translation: CASTRDRPFDGYTF.